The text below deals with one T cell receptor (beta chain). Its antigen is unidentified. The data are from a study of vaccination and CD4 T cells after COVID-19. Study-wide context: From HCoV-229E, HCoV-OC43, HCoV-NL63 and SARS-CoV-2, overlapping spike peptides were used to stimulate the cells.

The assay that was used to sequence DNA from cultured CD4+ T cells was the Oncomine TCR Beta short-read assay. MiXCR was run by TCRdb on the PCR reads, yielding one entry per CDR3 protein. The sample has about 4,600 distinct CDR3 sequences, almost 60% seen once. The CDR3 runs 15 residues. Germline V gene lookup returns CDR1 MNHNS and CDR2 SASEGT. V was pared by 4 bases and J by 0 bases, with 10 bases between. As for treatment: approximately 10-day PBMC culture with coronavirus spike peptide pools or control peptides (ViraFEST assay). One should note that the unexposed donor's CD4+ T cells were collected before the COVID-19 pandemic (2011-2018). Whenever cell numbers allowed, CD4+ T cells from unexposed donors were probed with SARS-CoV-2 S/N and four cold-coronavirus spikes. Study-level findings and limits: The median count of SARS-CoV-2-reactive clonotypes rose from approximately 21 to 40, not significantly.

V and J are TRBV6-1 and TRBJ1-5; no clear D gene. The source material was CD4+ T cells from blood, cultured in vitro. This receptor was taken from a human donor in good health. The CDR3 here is CASSGTGNSNQPQHF. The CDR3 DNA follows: TGTGCCAGCAGTGGGACGGGTAATAGCAATCAGCCCCAGCATTTT.